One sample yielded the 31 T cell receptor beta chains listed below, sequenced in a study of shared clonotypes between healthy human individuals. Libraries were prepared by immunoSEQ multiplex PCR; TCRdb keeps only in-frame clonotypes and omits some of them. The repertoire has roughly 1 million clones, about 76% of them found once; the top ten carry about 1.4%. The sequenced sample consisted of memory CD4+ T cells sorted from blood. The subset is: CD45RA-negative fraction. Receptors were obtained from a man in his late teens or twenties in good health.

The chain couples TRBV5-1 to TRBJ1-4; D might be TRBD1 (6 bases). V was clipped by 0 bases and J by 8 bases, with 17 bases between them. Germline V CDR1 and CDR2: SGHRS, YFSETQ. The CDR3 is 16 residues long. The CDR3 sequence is CASSLADRSEGEKLFF. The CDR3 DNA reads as TGCGCCAGCAGCTTGGCCGACAGGAGTGAGGGCGAAAAACTGTTTTTT.

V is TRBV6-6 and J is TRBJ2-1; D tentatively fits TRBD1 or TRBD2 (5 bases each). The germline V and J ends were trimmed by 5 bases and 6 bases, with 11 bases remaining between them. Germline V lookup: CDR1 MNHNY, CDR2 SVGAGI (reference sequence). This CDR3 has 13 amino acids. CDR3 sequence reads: CASSRGTTNEQFF. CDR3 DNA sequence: TGTGCCAGCAGTAGAGGGACCACCAATGAGCAGTTCTTC.

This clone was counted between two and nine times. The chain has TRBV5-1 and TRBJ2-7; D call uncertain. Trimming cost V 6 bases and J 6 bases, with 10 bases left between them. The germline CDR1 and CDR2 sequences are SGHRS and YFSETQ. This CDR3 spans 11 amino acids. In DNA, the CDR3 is TGCGCCAGCATTTTCCCATGCGAGCAGTACTTC. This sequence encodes CASIFPCEQYF.

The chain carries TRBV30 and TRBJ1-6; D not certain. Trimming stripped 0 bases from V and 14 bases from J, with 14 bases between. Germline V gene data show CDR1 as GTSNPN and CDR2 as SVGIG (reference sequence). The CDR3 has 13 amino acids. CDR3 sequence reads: CAWSVRAPGSLHF. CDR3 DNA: TGTGCCTGGAGTGTAAGGGCCCCTGGGTCCCTCCACTTT.

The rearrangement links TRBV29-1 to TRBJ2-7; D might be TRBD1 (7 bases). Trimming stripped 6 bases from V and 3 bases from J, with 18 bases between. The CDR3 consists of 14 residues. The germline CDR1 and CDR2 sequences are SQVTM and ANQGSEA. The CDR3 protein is CSVHAGQQNYEQYF. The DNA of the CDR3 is TGCAGCGTGCACGCGGGACAGCAAAACTACGAGCAGTACTTC.

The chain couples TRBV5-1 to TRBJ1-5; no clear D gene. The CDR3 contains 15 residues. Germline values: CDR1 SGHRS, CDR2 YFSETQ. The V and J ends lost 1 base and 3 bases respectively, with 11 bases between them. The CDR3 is CASSLMGNDNQPQHF. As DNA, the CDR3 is TGCGCCAGCAGCTTGATGGGCAATGACAATCAGCCCCAGCATTTT.

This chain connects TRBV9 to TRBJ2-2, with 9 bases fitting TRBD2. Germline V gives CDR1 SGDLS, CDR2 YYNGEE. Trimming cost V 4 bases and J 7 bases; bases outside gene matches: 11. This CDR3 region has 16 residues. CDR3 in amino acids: CASSSHVAGVGGELFF. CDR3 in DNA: TGTGCCAGCAGCTCACACGTAGCGGGAGTTGGCGGGGAGCTGTTTTTT.

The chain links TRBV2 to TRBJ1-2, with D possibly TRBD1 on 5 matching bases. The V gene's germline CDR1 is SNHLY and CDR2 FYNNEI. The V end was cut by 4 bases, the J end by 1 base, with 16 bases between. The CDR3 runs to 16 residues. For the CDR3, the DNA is TGTGCCAGCAGTGTCTATGGGGCCCCTCTTAACTATGGCTACACCTTC. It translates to CASSVYGAPLNYGYTF.

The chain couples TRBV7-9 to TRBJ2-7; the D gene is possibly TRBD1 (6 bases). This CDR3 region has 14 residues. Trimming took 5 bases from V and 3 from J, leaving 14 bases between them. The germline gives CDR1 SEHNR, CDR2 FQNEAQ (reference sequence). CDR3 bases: TGTGCCAGCAGCCGGACAGAGGTCTACTACGAGCAGTACTTC. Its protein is CASSRTEVYYEQYF.

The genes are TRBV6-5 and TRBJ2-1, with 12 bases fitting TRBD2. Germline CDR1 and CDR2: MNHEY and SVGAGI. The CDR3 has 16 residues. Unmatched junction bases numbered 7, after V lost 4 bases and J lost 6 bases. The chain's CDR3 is CASSSDLAGGRNEQFF. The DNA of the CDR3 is TGTGCCAGCAGTTCGGACCTAGCGGGGGGGCGCAATGAGCAGTTCTTC.

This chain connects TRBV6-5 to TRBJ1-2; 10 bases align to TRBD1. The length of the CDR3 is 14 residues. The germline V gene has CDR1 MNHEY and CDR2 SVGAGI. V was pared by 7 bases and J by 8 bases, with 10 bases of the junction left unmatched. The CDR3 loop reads CASNADRGDLGYTF. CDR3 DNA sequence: TGTGCCAGCAACGCGGACAGGGGGGATCTGGGCTACACCTTC.

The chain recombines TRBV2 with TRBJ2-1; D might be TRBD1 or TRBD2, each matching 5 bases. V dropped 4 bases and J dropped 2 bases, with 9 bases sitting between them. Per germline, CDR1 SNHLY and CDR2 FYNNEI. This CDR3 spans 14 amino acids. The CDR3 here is CASSGGSTYNEQFF. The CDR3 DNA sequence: TGTGCCAGCAGTGGGGGGAGCACCTACAATGAGCAGTTCTTC.

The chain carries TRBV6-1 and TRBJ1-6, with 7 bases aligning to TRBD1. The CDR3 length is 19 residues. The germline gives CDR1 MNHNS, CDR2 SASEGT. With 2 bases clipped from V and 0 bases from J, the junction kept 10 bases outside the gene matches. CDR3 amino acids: CASSESGETGSSYNSPLHF. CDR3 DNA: TGTGCCAGCAGTGAATCGGGAGAGACAGGGTCCTCCTATAATTCACCCCTCCACTTT.

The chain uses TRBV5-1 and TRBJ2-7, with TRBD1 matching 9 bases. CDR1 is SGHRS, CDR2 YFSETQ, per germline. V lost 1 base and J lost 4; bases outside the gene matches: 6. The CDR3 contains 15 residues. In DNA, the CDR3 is TGCGCCAGCAGCTTGAATTCGGGACAGGGATACGAGCAGTACTTC. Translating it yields CASSLNSGQGYEQYF.

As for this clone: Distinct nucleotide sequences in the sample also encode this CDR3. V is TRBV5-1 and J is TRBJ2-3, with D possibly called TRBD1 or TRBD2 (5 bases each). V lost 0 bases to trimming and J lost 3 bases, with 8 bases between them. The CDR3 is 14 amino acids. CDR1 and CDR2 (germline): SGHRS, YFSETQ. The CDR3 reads CASSLEGETDTQYF. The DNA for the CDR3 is TGCGCCAGCAGCTTGGAAGGGGAGACAGATACGCAGTATTTT.

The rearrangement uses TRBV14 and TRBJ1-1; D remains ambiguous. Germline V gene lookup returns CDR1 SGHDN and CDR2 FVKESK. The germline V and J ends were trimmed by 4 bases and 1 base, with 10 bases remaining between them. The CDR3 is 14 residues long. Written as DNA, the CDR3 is TGTGCCAGCAGCCGGGTGACGTGGAACACTGAAGCTTTCTTT. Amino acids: CASSRVTWNTEAFF.

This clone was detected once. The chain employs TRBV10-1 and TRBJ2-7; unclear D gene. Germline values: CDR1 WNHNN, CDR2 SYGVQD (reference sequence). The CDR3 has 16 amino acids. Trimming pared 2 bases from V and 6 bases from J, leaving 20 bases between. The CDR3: CASSEAPAGWVSEQYF. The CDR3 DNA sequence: TGCGCCAGCAGTGAGGCTCCGGCAGGTTGGGTCAGCGAGCAGTACTTC.

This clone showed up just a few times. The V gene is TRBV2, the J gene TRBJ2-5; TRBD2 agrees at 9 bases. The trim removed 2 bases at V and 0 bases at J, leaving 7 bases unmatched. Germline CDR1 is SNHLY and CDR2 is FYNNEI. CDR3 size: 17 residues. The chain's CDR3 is CASSEFPAGGYQETQYF. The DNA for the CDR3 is TGTGCCAGCAGTGAATTTCCAGCGGGGGGTTACCAAGAGACCCAGTACTTC.

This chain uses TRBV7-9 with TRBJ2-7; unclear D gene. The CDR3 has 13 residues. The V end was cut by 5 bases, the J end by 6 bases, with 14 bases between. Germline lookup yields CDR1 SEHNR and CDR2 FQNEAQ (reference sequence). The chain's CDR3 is CASSQKAAGEQYF. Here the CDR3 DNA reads TGTGCCAGCAGCCAAAAGGCGGCTGGCGAGCAGTACTTC.

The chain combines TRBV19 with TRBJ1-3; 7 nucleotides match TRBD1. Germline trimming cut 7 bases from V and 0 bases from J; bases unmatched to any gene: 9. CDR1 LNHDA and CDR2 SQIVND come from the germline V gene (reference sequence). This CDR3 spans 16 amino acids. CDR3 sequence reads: CASIRQGLNSGNTIYF. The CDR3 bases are TGTGCCAGTATCCGACAGGGTCTCAACTCTGGAAACACCATATATTTT.

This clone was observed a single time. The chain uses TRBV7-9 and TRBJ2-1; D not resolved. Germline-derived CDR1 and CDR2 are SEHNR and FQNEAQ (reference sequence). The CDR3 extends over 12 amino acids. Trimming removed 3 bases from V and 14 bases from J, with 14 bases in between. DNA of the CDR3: TGTGCCAGCAGCTTCGACCAGAGACCGGAGTTCTTC. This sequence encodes CASSFDQRPEFF.

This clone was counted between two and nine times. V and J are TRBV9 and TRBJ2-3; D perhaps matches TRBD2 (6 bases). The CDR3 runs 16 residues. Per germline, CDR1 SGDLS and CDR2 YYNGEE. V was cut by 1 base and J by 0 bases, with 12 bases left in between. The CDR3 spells CASSVTGTPSTDTQYF. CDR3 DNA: TGTGCCAGCAGCGTAACCGGGACTCCTAGCACAGATACGCAGTATTTT.

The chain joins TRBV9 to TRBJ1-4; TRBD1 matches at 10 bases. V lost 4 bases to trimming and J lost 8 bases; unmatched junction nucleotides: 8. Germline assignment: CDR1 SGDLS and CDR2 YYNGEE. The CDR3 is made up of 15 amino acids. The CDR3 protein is CASSISGTGVEKLFF. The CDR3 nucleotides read TGTGCCAGCAGCATAAGTGGGACAGGGGTCGAAAAACTGTTTTTT.

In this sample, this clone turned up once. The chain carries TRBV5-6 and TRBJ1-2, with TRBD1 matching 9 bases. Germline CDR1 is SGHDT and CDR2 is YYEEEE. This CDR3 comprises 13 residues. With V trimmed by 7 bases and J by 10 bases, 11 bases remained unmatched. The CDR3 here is CASSTPGQGDYTF. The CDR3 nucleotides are TGTGCCAGCTCGACCCCGGGACAGGGAGACTACACCTTC.

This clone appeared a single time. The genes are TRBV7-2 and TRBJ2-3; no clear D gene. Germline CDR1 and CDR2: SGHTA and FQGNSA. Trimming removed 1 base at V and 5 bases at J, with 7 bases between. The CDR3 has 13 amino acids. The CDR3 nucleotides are TGTGCCAGCAGCTTAGTCTCGCTAGATACGCAGTATTTT. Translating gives CASSLVSLDTQYF.

This chain's CDR3 is CASSSTGGRETQYF. CDR3 bases: TGTGCCAGCAGCTCCACGGGAGGGAGGGAGACCCAGTACTTC. The V and J genes are TRBV11-2 and TRBJ2-5; 8 bases match TRBD2. This CDR3 contains 14 residues. The junction had 6 bases not matched to a gene; V was cut back by 4 bases and J by 5 bases. Germline CDR1 is SGHAT and CDR2 is FQNNGV.

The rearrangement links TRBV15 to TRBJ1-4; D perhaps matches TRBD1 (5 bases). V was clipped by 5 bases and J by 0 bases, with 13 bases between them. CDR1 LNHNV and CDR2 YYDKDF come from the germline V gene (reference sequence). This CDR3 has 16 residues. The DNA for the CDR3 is TGTGCCACCAGCGGGTACTTGACAGCAACTAATGAAAAACTGTTTTTT. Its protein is CATSGYLTATNEKLFF. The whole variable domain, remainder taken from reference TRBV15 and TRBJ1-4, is DAMVIQNPRYQVTQFGKPVTLSCSQTLNHNVMYWYQQKSSQAPKLLFHYYDKDFNNEADTPDNFQSRRPNTSFCFLDIRSPGLGDTAMYLCATSGYLTATNEKLFFGSGTQLSVL.

The CDR3 is CAVLEGVSYEQYF. CDR3 DNA: TGTGCCGTGTTAGAGGGAGTAAGCTACGAGCAGTACTTC. The rearrangement uses TRBV6-1 and TRBJ2-7, with TRBD2 as a possible D gene (5 bases). This CDR3 is 13 amino acids long. Germline lookup yields CDR1 MNHNS and CDR2 SASEGT. Deletions cut 11 bases from V and 3 bases from J, with 17 bases between.

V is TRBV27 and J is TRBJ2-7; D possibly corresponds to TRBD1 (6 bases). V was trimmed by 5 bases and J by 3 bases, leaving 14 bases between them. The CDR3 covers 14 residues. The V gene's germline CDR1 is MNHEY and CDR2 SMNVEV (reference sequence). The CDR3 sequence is CASSPPGVGYEQYF. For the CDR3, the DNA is TGTGCCAGCAGTCCACCAGGGGTAGGCTACGAGCAGTACTTC.

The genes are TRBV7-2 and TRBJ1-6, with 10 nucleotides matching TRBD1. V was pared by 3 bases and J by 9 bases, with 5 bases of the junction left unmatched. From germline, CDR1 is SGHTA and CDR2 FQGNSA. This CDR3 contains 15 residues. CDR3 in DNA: TGTGCCAGCAGCTTGGGGACAGGGGATAGTTCACCCCTCCACTTT. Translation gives CASSLGTGDSSPLHF.

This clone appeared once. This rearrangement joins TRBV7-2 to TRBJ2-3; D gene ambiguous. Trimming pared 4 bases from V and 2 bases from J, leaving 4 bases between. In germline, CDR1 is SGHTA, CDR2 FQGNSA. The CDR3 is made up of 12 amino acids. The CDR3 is CASSWSTDTQYF. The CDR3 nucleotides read TGTGCCAGCAGCTGGTCCACAGATACGCAGTATTTT.